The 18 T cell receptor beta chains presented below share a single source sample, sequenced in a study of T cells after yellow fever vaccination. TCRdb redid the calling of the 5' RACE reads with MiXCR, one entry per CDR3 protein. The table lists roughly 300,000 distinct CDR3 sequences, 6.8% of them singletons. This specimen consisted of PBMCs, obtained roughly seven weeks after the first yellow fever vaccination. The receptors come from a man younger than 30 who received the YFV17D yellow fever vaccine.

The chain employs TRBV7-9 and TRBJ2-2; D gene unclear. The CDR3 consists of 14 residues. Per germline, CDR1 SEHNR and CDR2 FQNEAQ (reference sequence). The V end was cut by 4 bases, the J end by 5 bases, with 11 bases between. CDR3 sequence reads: CASSSYSTTGELFF. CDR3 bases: TGTGCCAGCAGCTCCTATTCGACGACCGGGGAGCTGTTTTTT.

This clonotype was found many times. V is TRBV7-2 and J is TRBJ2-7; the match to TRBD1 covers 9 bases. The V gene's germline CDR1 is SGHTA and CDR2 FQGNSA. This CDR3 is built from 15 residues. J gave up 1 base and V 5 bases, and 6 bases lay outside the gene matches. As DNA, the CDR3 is TGTGCCAGCAGCCTCGGACAGGGGACTTCCTACGAGCAGTACGTC. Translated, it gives CASSLGQGTSYEQYV.

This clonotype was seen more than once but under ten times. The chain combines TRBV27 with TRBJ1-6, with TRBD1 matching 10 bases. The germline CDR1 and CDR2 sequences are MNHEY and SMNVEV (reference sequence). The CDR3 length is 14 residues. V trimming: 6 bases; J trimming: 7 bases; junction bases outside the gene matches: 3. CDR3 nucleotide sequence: TGTGCCAGCAGGCGGACAGGGGGGAATTCACCCCTCCACTTT. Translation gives CASRRTGGNSPLHF.

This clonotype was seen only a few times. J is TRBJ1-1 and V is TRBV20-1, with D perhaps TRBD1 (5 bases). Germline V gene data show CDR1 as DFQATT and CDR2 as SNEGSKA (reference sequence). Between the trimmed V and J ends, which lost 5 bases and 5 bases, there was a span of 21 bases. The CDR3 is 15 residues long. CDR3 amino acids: CSAPRGGLGWTEAFF. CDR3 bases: TGCAGTGCTCCCCGGGGGGGACTCGGGTGGACTGAAGCTTTCTTT.

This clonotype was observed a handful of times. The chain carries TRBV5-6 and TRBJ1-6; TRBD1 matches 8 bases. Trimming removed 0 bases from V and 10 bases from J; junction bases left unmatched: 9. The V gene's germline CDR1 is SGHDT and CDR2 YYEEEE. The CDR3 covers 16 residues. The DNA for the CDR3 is TGTGCCAGCAGCTTGGCCAGGACAGGGAAAGGATCACCCCTCCACTTT. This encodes CASSLARTGKGSPLHF.

The CDR3 DNA reads TGTGCCAGCAGTTACTCTCCAGGGAGACTAGCGGGGGGGAGGACGGATACGCAGTATTTT. Translated, it gives CASSYSPGRLAGGRTDTQYF. The rearrangement uses TRBV6-2 or TRBV6-3 and TRBJ2-3; 14 positions match TRBD2. V was clipped by 0 bases and J by 6 bases; unmatched bases: 14. The CDR3 sequence is 20 residues long. Germline assignment: CDR1 MNHEY and CDR2 SVGEGT.

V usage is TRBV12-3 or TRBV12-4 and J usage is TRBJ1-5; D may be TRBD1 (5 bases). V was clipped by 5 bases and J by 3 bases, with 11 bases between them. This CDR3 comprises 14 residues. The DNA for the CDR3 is TGTGCCAGCAGTCAGACAGAGATCAATCAGCCCCAGCATTTT. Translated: CASSQTEINQPQHF.

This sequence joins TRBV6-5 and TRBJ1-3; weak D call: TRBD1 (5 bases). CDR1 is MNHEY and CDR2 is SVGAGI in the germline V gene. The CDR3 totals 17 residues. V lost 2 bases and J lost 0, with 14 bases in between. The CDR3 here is CASSYQGRTISGNTIYF. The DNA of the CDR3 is TGTGCCAGCAGTTACCAGGGACGGACGATCTCTGGAAACACCATATATTTT.

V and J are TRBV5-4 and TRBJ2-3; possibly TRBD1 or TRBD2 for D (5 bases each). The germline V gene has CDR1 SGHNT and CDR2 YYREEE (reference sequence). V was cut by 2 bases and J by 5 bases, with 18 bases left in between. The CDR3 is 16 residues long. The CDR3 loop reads CASSFMSGERGDTQYF. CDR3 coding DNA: TGTGCCAGCAGCTTTATGTCCGGGGAAAGGGGAGATACGCAGTATTTT.

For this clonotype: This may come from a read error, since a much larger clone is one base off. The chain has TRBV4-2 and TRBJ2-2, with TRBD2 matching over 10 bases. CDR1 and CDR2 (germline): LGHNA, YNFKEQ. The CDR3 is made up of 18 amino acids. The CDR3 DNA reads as TGTGCCAGCACCCTAAGCCCTAGCGGGGGAGTCAACACCGGGGATCTGTTTTTT. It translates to CASTLSPSGGVNTGDLFF.

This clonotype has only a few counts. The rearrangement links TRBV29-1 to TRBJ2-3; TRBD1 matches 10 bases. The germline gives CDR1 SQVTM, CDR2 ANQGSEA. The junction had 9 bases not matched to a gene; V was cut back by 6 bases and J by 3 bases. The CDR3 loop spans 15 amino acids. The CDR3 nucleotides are TGCAGCGTCCTACCCTGGACAGGGGGGACAGATACGCAGTATTTT. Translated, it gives CSVLPWTGGTDTQYF.

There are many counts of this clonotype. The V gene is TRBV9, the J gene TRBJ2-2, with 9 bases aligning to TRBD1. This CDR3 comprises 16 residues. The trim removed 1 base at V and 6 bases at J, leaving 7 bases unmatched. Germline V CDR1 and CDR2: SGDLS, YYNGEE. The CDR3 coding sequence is TGTGCCAGCAGCGTAATCGGGACAGGGAAGTCCGGGGAGCTGTTTTTT. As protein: CASSVIGTGKSGELFF.

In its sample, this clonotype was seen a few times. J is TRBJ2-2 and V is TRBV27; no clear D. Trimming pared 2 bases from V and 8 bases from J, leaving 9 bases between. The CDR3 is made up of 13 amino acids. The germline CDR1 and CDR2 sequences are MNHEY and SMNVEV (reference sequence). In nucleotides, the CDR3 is TGTGCCAGCAGTTTAAGCTTTGGGGGGGAGCTGTTTTTT. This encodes CASSLSFGGELFF.

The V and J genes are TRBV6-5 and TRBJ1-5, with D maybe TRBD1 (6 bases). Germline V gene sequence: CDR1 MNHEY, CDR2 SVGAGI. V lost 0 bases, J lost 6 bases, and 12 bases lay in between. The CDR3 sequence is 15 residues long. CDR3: CASSYSPTGFQPQHF. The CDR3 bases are TGTGCCAGCAGTTACTCTCCTACAGGGTTTCAGCCCCAGCATTTT.

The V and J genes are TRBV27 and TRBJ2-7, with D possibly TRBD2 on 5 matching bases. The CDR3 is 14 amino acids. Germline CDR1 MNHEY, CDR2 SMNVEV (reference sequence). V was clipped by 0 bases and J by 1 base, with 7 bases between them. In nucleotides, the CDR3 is TGTGCCAGCAGTTTATCGAGGACTTCCTACGAGCAGTACTTC. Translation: CASSLSRTSYEQYF.

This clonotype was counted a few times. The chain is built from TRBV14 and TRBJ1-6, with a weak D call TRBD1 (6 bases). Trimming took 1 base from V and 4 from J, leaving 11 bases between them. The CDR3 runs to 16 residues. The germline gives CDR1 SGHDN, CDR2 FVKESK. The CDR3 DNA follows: TGTGCCAGCAGCCAAGCCAGGACAGCGTATAATTCACCCCTCCACTTT. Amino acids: CASSQARTAYNSPLHF. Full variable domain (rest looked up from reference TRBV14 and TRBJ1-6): EAGVTQFPSHSVIEKGQTVTLRCDPISGHDNLYWYRRVMGKEIKFLLHFVKESKQDESGMPNNRFLAERTGGTYSTLKVQPAELEDSGVYFCASSQARTAYNSPLHFGNGTRLTVT.

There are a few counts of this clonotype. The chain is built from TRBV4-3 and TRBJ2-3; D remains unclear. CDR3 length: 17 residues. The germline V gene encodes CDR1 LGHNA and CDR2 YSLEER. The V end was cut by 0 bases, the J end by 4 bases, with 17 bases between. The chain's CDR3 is CASSQDRMSKFPDTQYF. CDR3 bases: TGCGCCAGCAGCCAAGATAGAATGTCGAAATTCCCAGATACGCAGTATTTT.

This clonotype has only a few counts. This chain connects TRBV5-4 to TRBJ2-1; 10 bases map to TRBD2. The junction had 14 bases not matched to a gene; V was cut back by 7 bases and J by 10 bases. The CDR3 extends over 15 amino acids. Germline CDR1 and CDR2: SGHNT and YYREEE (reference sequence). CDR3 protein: CASSERGGRLNEQFF. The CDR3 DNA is TGTGCCAGCTCCGAGCGGGGGGGCCGATTAAACGAGCAGTTCTTC.